Given below is one TCR beta chain in context. Assay used: immunoSEQ multiplex PCR; TCRdb lists only in-frame clones, some missing. This table holds a few hundred thousand clones, roughly 91% found once. Germline values: CDR1 SEHNR, CDR2 FQNEAQ (reference sequence). The CDR3 runs 16 residues. J gave up 0 bases and V 5 bases, and 7 bases lay outside the gene matches. The participants were between roughly 18 and 89 years old and came from 24 US areas. Assignments of participants to cohorts depended upon their own reported clinical history. Two negative PCRs, clearance, or symptom resolution had been documented for recovered Cohort 3 donors. This entry is derived from a study of blood T cell repertoires in COVID-19. For the study at large: T cells, B-cell-depleted T cells, or PBMCs provided the cDNA or gDNA that served as material.

The chain carries TRBV7-9 and TRBJ2-4; 7 bases agree with TRBD2. The specimen sequenced was PBMCs or T cells enriched from blood (not recorded which). The sequence was obtained from a woman between 18 and 30 years old who had recovered from COVID-19. The CDR3 reads CASSPLAEGAKNIQYF. In nucleotides, the CDR3 is TGTGCCAGCAGCCCGCTAGCGGAGGGAGCCAAAAACATTCAGTACTTC.